This T cell receptor (beta chain) was sequenced for a study of patients and donors after allogeneic stem cell transplantation. Looked up from germline, CDR1 is SGHRS and CDR2 is YFSETQ. The CDR3 contains 14 residues. V dropped 7 bases and J dropped 0 bases, with 10 bases sitting between them. This clonotype was seen only a few times. MiXCR, applied by TCRdb to the RT-PCR reads, yields one record per CDR3 protein. The sample carries about 15,000 distinct CDR3 sequences, 27% recorded once. The gene calls are TRBV5-1 and TRBJ1-4; D remains unclear. Sequences were obtained from blood, either unsorted or a sorted T cell fraction (not recorded which). This TCR was recovered from a human donor who was either an allogeneic HSCT recipient or a stem cell or donor lymphocyte infusion donor (not recorded which). It is not recorded whose cells these are; they may come from a transplant donor. The CDR3 reads CASGPYSTNEKLFF. CDR3 nucleotide sequence: TGCGCCAGCGGCCCCTATTCAACTAATGAAAAACTGTTTTTT.